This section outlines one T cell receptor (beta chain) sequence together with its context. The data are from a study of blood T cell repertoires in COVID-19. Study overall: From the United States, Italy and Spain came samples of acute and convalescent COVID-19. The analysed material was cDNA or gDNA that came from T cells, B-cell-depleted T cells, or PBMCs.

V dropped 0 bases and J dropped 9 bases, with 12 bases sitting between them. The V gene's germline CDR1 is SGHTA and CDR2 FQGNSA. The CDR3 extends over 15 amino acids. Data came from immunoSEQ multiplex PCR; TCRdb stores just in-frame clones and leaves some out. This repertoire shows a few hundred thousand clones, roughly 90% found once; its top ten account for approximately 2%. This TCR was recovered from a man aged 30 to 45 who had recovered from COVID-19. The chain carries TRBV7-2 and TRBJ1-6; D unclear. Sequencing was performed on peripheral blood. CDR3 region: CASSLAIGEASPLHF. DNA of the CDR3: TGTGCCAGCAGCTTAGCGATCGGGGAAGCTTCACCCCTCCACTTT.